What follows describes a single T cell receptor beta chain. The record originates from a study of blood T cell repertoires in COVID-19. Study summary: T cells, B-cell-depleted T cells, or PBMCs supplied cDNA or gDNA.

Source study methods: Counts of nucleated cells, estimated from reference gene primer amplification, were obtained. Assay used: immunoSEQ multiplex PCR; TCRdb lists only in-frame clones, some missing. From that table come the V and J calls and clone size; the DNA was used to work out D and trimming. Counted here are approximately 300,000 clones, about 89% occurring once; the ten biggest clones make up 5% to 7.5%. Trimming removed 7 bases from V and 4 bases from J, with 14 bases in between. This CDR3 contains 13 residues. Germline V CDR1 and CDR2: MNHEY, SVGAGI. This clonotype was obtained from a man aged 18 to 30 who had recovered from COVID-19. Sequencing input: peripheral blood. The chain combines TRBV6-5 with TRBJ2-7; the D gene is possibly TRBD1 (5 bases). The CDR3 loop is CASIGREVYEQYF. In DNA, the CDR3 is TGTGCCAGCATCGGCAGGGAAGTTTACGAGCAGTACTTC.